The 8 T cell receptor beta chains below all came from one sample that was sequenced in a study of CD8 T cells in ankylosing spondylitis. For these receptors, no antigen is known. Overall study findings and caveats: Typical of ankylosing spondylitis blood, it appeared, was a TCR beta motif of roughly eight highly homologous variants.

Each CDR3 protein is one row after TCRdb ran MiXCR on the 5' RACE reads. The data contain some 130,000 distinct CDR3 sequences, 17% of them singletons. The material sequenced was blood, either unsorted or a sorted T cell fraction (not recorded which). These receptor sequences come from a male donor with ankylosing spondylitis.

This clonotype was seen a few times. The V call is TRBV7-2, the J call TRBJ1-5; TRBD1 might be the D (5 bases). Trimming removed 1 base from V and 5 bases from J, with 9 bases in between. The CDR3 is 14 amino acids. Germline V CDR1 and CDR2: SGHTA, FQGNSA. CDR3 in amino acids: CASSLGGKDQPQHF. For the CDR3, the DNA is TGTGCCAGCAGCTTAGGGGGGAAGGATCAGCCCCAGCATTTT.

The rearrangement uses TRBV30 and TRBJ2-1; D possibly corresponds to TRBD2 (6 bases). The length of the CDR3 is 15 residues. The V gene's germline CDR1 is GTSNPN and CDR2 SVGIG (reference sequence). V was clipped by 2 bases and J by 4 bases, with 15 bases between them. The CDR3: CAWSLSSGTYNEQFF. DNA of the CDR3: TGTGCCTGGAGTTTGTCCTCCGGGACTTACAATGAGCAGTTCTTC.

This clonotype was counted a few times. V usage is TRBV4-1 and J usage is TRBJ2-3; D unresolved. CDR3 size: 13 residues. The germline CDR1 and CDR2 sequences are MGHRA and YSYEKL. V was trimmed by 1 base and J by 9 bases, leaving 11 bases between them. The CDR3 DNA sequence: TGCGCCAGCAGCCAAGCGGCGGACGGCACGCAGTATTTT. As protein: CASSQAADGTQYF.

The gene calls are TRBV5-1 and TRBJ2-3; TRBD2 is a possible D gene (6 bases). V lost 0 bases and J 0 bases, leaving 17 bases between the germline ends. This CDR3 is 18 amino acids long. CDR1 and CDR2 from the germline V gene are SGHRS and YFSETQ. In DNA, the CDR3 is TGCGCCAGCAGCTTGGCGGCGGCTATGGGGGGAAGCACAGATACGCAGTATTTT. Its protein is CASSLAAAMGGSTDTQYF.

This clonotype was counted only a few times. The chain employs TRBV7-9 and TRBJ1-4; no clear D gene. With 0 bases removed from V and 5 bases from J, the gap between germline ends came to 13 bases. CDR1 and CDR2 (germline): SEHNR, FQNEAQ (reference sequence). This CDR3 comprises 16 residues. CDR3 sequence: CASSLAGKGNNEKLFF. DNA of the CDR3: TGTGCCAGCAGCTTAGCGGGAAAGGGAAACAATGAAAAACTGTTTTTT. Variable domain in full (rest from reference TRBV7-9 and TRBJ1-4): DTGVSQNPRHKITKRGQNVTFRCDPISEHNRLYWYRQTLGQGPEFLTYFQNEAQLEKSRLLSDRFSAERPKGSFSTLEIQRTEQGDSAMYLCASSLAGKGNNEKLFFGSGTQLSVL.

This clonotype was observed a handful of times. The genes are TRBV7-9 and TRBJ1-4; D is uncertain. Trimming cost V 6 bases and J 8 bases, with 10 bases left between them. Germline V CDR1 and CDR2: SEHNR, FQNEAQ (reference sequence). The CDR3 consists of 12 residues. For the CDR3, the DNA is TGTGCCAGCAGGGGATCGGCAGAAAAACTGTTTTTT. Protein product: CASRGSAEKLFF.

The rearrangement uses TRBV27 and TRBJ1-2; unclear D gene. CDR1 is MNHEY, CDR2 SMNVEV, per germline (reference sequence). The CDR3 contains 12 residues. Between the trimmed V and J ends, which lost 6 bases and 7 bases, there was a span of 12 bases. The CDR3 here is CASRADPRGYTF. In DNA form, the CDR3 reads TGTGCCAGCAGGGCAGACCCTCGTGGCTACACCTTC.

The chain carries TRBV12-3 or TRBV12-4 and TRBJ2-1; 10 bases align to TRBD2. This CDR3 comprises 16 residues. Trimming at V came to 2 bases and at J to 6 bases, leaving 7 bases not matched to a gene. The CDR3 loop is CASSLPGTSGINEQFF. In DNA form, the CDR3 reads TGTGCCAGCAGTTTACCGGGCACTAGCGGGATCAATGAGCAGTTCTTC.